Listed below are T cell receptor beta chains from one sample, sequenced in a study of tumor and adjacent non-tumor tissue in lung cancer. TCRdb used MiXCR to reprocess the multiplex PCR reads, holding one entry per CDR3 protein. The sample has 100,000 to 120,000 distinct CDR3 sequences, approximately 84% seen once; the top ten hold approximately 22%. Sequencing was done on a sample of lung tumor tissue. These receptor sequences come from a man between 65 and 85 years old with non-small cell lung cancer. CDR3s include the opening cysteine and the closing phenylalanine or tryptophan. D genes are given only for firm matches. Some rows have no size entry. The others give once, few or many, or a class for an expanded clone.

d_call	v_call	j_call	clone_size	cdr3_nt	cdr3_aa
NA	TRBV10-3	TRBJ1-2	NA	TGTGCCATCAGTGGCCGGAACAGGGCCGACTATGGTTATACCTTC	CAISGRNRADYGYTF
NA	TRBV12-3/TRBV12-4	TRBJ1-1	NA	TGTGCCAGCAGTGGGGAGGCTCGAACTGAAGTTTTCTTT	CASSGEARTEVFF
NA	TRBV4-2	TRBJ1-3	NA	TGTGTCAGCAGCCTGTCGGTTGGGGGGCCGAGCTCTGGAAACACCATATATTTT	CVSSLSVGGPSSGNTIYF
TRBD2	TRBV11-1	TRBJ2-5	NA	TGTGCAAGCAAATCGGGGGGATGCCAAGAGACCCAGTACTTC	CASKSGGCQETQYF
NA	TRBV12-3/TRBV12-4	TRBJ2-1	NA	TGTGCCAGCAGTTTCGGACGCGTAAGTAGGGTTGAGCAATTCTTC	CASSFGRVSRVEQFF
TRBD1	TRBV6-5	TRBJ1-1	NA	TGTGCCAACAGGACCGGGACAGGGTTGGCCTCTGAAGCTTTCTTT	CANRTGTGLASEAFF
NA	TRBV11-2	TRBJ2-3	NA	TGTGCCACGTCTCGTCTGAGCACAGATACGCATTATTTT	CATSRLSTDTHYF
NA	TRBV12-5	TRBJ1-2	once	TGTGCTAGTGGCCGCACTGACAGGAGTGGGTACAGCTTC	CASGRTDRSGYSF
TRBD1	TRBV29-1	TRBJ2-7	NA	TGCAACGTTGAAATGATTCGGACAGGGGGCTCCTACGAGCAGTACTTC	CNVEMIRTGGSYEQYF
NA	TRBV12-3/TRBV12-4	TRBJ1-2	few	TGTGCCAGCAGTTCATTGACGGGGTTTGGATATGGCTACACCTTC	CASSSLTGFGYGYTF
NA	TRBV4-1	TRBJ1-5	NA	TGCGCCAGCAGGCAAGAATTCGGCACCGACGCAAGTACAGATACGCAGCATTTT	CASRQEFGTDASTDTQHF
NA	TRBV10-2	TRBJ2-5	NA	TGCGCCAGCGGAGATATGGGACGGGGAGAAGAGACCCAGTATTTC	CASGDMGRGEETQYF
NA	TRBV11-1	TRBJ2-1	NA	TGTGCCAGCAGCCCCCGGCCGGAGCAGGGTCCACATGAGCAGTTCTTC	CASSPRPEQGPHEQFF
NA	TRBV4-3	TRBJ2-5	many	TGCGCCAGCAGCCAAGATCGTTTGGGATCCGAGACCCAGTACTTC	CASSQDRLGSETQYF
NA	TRBV6-1	TRBJ2-5	NA	TGTGTCAGCAGTTACGGGGAAATGGGACAAGAGACCCAGTACTTC	CVSSYGEMGQETQYF
TRBD1	TRBV9	TRBJ2-5	few	TGTGCCAGCAGAAGACAGGAGGGGGGACAGGCCCACTTC	CASRRQEGGQAHF
NA	TRBV4-3	TRBJ2-7	once	TGCGCCAGCAGCCTCCAGACGGGGAGACCTCCCGAGCAGTACTTC	CASSLQTGRPPEQYF
TRBD2	TRBV11-2	TRBJ2-3	NA	TGTACCAGCAGCTTAATATCGCGCCTAGCGGGGGGAGCTAGCAGAGATACGCAGTTTTTT	CTSSLISRLAGGASRDTQFF
NA	TRBV20-1	TRBJ2-3	NA	TGCATTGCTAGAGATCGACAGCAGCCCACAGATACGCAGTATTTT	CIARDRQQPTDTQYF
NA	TRBV12-3/TRBV12-4	TRBJ1-2	NA	TGTGCCAGCAGTATCGACAAGGGCCCCTATGGCTACATCTTC	CASSIDKGPYGYIF
TRBD1	TRBV12-3/TRBV12-4	TRBJ2-5	NA	TGTGTCGGCAGACCCGGACAGGGCTCCACCCAGTACTTC	CVGRPGQGSTQYF
NA	TRBV29-1	TRBJ1-2	NA	TGCAGCGCCGGGAGTGGGAAGGCTAATTATGGCTACACCTTC	CSAGSGKANYGYTF
NA	TRBV7-9	TRBJ2-1	once	TGTGCCAACAGCCCCTCCGTGTGCGGAAACAATGAGCAGTTCTTC	CANSPSVCGNNEQFF
NA	TRBV5-6	TRBJ2-5	NA	TGTGCCAGCAGCTTGAGAGAGGGACTCTGGGAGACCCAGTACTTC	CASSLREGLWETQYF
NA	TRBV6-6	TRBJ2-7	many	TGTGCCAGCAACCCCGGACAGATGTACTACGAGCAGTACTTC	CASNPGQMYYEQYF
NA	TRBV10-3	TRBJ2-1	NA	TGTGTCATCAGCCAGAAGGGAATTAGCTACAATGAGCAGTTCTTC	CVISQKGISYNEQFF
TRBD2	TRBV4-1	TRBJ2-1	NA	TGCACCAGCAGCCGCGTTGGAGCGGGAAACAATGAGCAGTTCTTC	CTSSRVGAGNNEQFF
NA	TRBV28	TRBJ1-2	NA	NA	CVSILVGRTYGYTF